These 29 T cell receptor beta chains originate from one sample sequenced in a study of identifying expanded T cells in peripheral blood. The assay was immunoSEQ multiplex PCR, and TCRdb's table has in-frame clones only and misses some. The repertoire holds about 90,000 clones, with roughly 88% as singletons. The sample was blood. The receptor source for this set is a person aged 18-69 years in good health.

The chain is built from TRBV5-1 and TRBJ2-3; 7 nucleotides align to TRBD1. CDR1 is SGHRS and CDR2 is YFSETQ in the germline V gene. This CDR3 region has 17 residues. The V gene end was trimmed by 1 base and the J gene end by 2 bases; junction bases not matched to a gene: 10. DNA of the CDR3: TGCGCCAGCAGCTTGTGTACAGGGGCCTCACTCACAGATACGCAGTATTTT. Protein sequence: CASSLCTGASLTDTQYF.

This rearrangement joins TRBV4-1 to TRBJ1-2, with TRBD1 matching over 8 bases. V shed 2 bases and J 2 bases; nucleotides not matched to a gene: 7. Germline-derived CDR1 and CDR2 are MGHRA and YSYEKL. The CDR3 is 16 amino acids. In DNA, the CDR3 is TGCGCCAGCAGCCAACCTAGACAGGGGAAGAACTATGGCTACACCTTC. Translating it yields CASSQPRQGKNYGYTF.

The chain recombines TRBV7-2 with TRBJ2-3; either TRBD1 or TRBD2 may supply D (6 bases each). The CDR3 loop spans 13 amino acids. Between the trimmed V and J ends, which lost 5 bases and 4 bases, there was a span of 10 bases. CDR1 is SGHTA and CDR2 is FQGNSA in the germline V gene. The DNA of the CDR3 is TGTGCCAGCAGCAGGGGGGCCGCAGATACGCAGTATTTT. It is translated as CASSRGAADTQYF.

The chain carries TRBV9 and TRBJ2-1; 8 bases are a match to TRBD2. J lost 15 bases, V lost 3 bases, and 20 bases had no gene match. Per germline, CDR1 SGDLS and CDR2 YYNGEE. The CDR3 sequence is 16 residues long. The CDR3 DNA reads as TGTGCCAGCAGCGCTCGGACTAGCCGAATCAGTACTATAAGGTTCTTC. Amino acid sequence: CASSARTSRISTIRFF.

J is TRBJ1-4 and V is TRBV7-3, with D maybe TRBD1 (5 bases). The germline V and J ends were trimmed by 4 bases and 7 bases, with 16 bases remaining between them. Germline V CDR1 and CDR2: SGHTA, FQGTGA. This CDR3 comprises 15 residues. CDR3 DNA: TGTGCCAGCAGCTCCCAGGGTCTCCCAGGTGAAAAACTGTTTTTT. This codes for CASSSQGLPGEKLFF.

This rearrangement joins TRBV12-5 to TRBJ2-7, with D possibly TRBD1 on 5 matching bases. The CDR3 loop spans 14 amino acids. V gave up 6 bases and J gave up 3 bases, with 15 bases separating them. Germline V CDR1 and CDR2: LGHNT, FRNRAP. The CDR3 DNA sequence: TGTGCTAGTGGCCAAGGGGCGAACGGCTACGAGCAGTACTTC. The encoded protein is CASGQGANGYEQYF.

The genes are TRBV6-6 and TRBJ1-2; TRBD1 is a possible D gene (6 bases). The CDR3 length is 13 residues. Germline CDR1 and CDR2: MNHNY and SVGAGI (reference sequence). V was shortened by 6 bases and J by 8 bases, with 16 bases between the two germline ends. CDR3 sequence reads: CASRRQDQRGYTF. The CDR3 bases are TGTGCCAGCAGACGACAGGATCAGCGAGGCTACACCTTC.

The CDR3 protein is CSVLPLTGTEAFF. The CDR3 DNA sequence: TGCAGCGTCCTCCCCCTGACAGGCACTGAAGCTTTCTTT. The chain combines TRBV29-1 with TRBJ1-1; D is possibly TRBD1 (6 bases). Germline loops: CDR1 SQVTM, CDR2 ANQGSEA. There are 13 residues in the CDR3. Deletions cut 6 bases from V and 4 bases from J, with 15 bases between.

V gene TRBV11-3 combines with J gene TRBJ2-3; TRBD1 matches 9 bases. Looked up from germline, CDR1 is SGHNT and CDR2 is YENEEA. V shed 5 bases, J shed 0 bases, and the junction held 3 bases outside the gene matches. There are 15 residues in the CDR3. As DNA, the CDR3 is TGTGCCAGCAGCCCCGGGACAGGGAGCACAGATACGCAGTATTTT. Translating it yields CASSPGTGSTDTQYF.

CDR3 bases: TGTGCCAGCAGAGAGGACGGGGGAGGCTATGGCTACACCTTC. Its protein is CASREDGGGYGYTF. The rearrangement uses TRBV2 and TRBJ1-2, with D perhaps TRBD1 (5 bases). The CDR3 sequence is 14 residues long. The V gene lost 6 bases and the J gene lost 4 bases, with 15 bases spanning the gap. Germline V CDR1 and CDR2: SNHLY, FYNNEI.

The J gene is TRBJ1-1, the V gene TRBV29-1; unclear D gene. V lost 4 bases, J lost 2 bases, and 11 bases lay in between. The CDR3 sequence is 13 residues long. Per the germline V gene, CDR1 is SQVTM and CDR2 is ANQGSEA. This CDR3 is CSVVRQTNTEAFF. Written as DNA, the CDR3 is TGCAGCGTTGTAAGGCAGACCAACACTGAAGCTTTCTTT.

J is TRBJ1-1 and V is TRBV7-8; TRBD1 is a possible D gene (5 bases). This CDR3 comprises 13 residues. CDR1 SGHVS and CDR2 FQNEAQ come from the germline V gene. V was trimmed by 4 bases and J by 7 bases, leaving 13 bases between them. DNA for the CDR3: TGTGCCAGCAGCTCCACGATAGGGGATGAAGCTTTCTTT. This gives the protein CASSSTIGDEAFF.

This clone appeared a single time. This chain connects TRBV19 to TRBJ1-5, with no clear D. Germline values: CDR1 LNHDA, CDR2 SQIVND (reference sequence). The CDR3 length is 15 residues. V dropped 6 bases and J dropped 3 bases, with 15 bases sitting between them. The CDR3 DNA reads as TGTGCCAGTAGCCCCTTGGTGGACTTCAATCAGCCCCAGCATTTT. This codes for CASSPLVDFNQPQHF.

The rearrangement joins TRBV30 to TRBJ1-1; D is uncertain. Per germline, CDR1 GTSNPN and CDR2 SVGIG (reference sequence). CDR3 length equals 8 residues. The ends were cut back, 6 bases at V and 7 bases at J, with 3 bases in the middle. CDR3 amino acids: CACREAFF. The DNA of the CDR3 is TGTGCCTGCCGTGAAGCTTTCTTT.

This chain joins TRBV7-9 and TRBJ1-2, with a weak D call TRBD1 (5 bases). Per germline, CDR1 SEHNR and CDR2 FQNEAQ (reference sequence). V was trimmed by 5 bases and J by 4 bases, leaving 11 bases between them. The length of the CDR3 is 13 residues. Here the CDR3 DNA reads TGTGCCAGCAGCCTGACAGAGATCTATGGCTACACCTTC. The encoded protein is CASSLTEIYGYTF.

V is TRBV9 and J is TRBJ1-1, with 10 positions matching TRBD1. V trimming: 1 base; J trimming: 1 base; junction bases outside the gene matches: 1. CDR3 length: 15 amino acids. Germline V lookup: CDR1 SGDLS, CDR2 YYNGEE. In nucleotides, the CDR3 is TGTGCCAGCAGCGTATGGGACAGGGGGAACACTGAAGCTTTCTTT. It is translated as CASSVWDRGNTEAFF.

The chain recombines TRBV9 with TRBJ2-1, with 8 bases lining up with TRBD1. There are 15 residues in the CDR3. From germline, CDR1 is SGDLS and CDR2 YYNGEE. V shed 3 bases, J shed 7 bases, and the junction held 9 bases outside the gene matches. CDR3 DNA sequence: TGTGCCAGCAGCGCTCCACCGGGACAGGTAAATGAGCAGTTCTTC. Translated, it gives CASSAPPGQVNEQFF.

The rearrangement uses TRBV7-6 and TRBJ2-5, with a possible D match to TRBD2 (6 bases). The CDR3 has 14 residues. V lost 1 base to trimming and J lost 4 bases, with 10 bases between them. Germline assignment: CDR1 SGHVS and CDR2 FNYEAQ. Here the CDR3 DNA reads TGTGCCAGCAGCTTAGTTGGGGGAGGAGAGACCCAGTACTTC. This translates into CASSLVGGGETQYF.

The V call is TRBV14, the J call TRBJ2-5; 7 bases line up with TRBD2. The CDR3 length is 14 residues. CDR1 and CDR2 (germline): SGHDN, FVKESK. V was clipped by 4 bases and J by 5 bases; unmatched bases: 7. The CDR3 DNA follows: TGTGCCAGCAGCCGGCGGGCGGGGGACGAGACCCAGTACTTC. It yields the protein CASSRRAGDETQYF. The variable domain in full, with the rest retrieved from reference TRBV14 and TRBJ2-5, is EAGVTQFPSHSVIEKGQTVTLRCDPISGHDNLYWYRRVMGKEIKFLLHFVKESKQDESGMPNNRFLAERTGGTYSTLKVQPAELEDSGVYFCASSRRAGDETQYFGPGTRLLVL.

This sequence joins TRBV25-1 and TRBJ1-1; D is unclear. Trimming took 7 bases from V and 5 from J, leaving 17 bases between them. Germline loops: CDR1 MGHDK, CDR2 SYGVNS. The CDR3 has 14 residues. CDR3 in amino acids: CASTPGMLGTEAFF. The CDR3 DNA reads TGTGCCAGCACCCCTGGCATGTTGGGGACTGAAGCTTTCTTT.

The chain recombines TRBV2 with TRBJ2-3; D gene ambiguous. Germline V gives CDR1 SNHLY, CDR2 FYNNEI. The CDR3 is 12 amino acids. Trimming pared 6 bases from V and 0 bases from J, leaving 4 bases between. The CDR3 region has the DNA TGTGCCAGCAGCCCTAGCACAGATACGCAGTATTTT. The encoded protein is CASSPSTDTQYF.

The CDR3 coding sequence is TGTGCCATCAGTGAGTCGGGGGGGACAGAAGCTTTCTTT. Amino acid sequence: CAISESGGTEAFF. V gene TRBV10-3 combines with J gene TRBJ1-1, with D tentatively TRBD1 (6 bases). Germline CDR1 and CDR2: ENHRY and SYGVKD. With 0 bases removed from V and 8 bases from J, the gap between germline ends came to 10 bases. The CDR3 sequence is 13 residues long.

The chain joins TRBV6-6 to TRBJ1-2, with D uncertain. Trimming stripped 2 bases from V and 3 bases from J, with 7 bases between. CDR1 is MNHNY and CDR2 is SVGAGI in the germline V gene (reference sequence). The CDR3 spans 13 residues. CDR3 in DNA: TGTGCCAGCAGTTACCACATTGACTATGGCTACACCTTC. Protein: CASSYHIDYGYTF.

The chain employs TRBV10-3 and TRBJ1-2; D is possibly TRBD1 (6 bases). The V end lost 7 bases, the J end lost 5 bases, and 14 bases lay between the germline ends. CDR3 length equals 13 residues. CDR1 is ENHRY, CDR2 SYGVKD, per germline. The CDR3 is CAIKGGLGYGYTF. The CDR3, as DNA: TGTGCCATCAAGGGGGGGCTCGGGTATGGCTACACCTTC.

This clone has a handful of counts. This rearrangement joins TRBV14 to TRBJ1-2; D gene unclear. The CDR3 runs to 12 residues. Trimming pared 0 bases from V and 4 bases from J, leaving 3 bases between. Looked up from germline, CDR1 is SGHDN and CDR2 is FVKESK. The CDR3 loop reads CASSQDRYGYTF. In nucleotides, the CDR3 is TGTGCCAGCAGCCAAGATCGCTATGGCTACACCTTC.

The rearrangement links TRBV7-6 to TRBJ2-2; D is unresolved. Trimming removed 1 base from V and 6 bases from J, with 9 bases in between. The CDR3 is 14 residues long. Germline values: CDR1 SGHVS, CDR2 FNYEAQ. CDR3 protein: CASSLGDPAGELFF. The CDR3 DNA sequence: TGTGCCAGCAGCTTAGGGGATCCCGCCGGGGAGCTGTTTTTT.

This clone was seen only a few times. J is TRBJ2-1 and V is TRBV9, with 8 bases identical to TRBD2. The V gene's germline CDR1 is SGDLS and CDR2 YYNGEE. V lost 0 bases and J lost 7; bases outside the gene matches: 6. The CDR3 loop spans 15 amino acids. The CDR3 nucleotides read TGTGCCAGCAGCGTAGCGGGGGGGCCTAGTAATGAGCAGTTCTTC. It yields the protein CASSVAGGPSNEQFF.

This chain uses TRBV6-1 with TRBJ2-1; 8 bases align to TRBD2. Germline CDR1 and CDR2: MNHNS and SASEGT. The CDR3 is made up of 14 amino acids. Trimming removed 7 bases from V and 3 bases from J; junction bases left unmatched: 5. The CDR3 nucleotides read TGTGCCAGCAAGGGGACTAGGATCTACAATGAGCAGTTCTTC. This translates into CASKGTRIYNEQFF.

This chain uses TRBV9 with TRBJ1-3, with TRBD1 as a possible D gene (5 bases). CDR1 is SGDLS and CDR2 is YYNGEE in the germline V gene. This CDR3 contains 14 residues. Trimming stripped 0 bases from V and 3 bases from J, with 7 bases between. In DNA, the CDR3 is TGTGCCAGCAGCGTAGTAGGGGTTGGAAACACCATATATTTT. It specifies CASSVVGVGNTIYF.